Listed below are T cell receptor beta chains from one sample, sequenced in a study of regulatory T cells in long-lasting Graves disease. TCRdb analysed the multiplex PCR reads with MiXCR anew, one entry per CDR3 protein. Of a few hundred thousand distinct CDR3 sequences listed, about 15% were seen once; the top ten hold over 7.5%. The data also belong to a second study, concerning T cells in Graves' hyperthyroidism and ophthalmopathy.

This specimen consisted of peripheral blood mononuclear cells (PBMCs), obtained at new diagnosis, from a patient treated with antithyroid drugs. The source is a middle-aged woman with Graves disease. Both conserved end residues are part of each CDR3. A D gene is named only where the DNA matches it firmly. Size values are once, few and many counts, or a class for expanded clones, and some rows have none.

D | size | J | V | CDR3 | DNA
TRBD1 | NA | TRBJ2-6 | TRBV6-5 | CASSSTGTVLSGANVLTF | TGTGCCAGCAGTTCCACCGGGACAGTCCTCTCTGGGGCCAACGTCCTGACTTTC
NA | many | TRBJ1-2 | TRBV7-9 | CASSLVGYGYTF | TGTGCCAGCAGCTTAGTAGGTTATGGCTACACCTTC
TRBD1 | few | TRBJ2-7 | TRBV5-6 | CASSEDRGEYEQYF | TGTGCCAGCAGCGAGGACAGGGGAGAATACGAGCAGTACTTC
TRBD2 | NA | TRBJ2-2 | TRBV29-1 | CSAESGRNTGELFF | TGCAGCGCCGAAAGCGGGAGGAACACCGGGGAGCTGTTTTTT
NA | many | TRBJ1-5 | TRBV6-2/TRBV6-3 | CASSYSRGTDQPQHF | TGTGCCAGCAGTTACTCGCGGGGAACGGATCAGCCCCAGCATTTT
NA | many | TRBJ2-3 | TRBV13 | CASSSGAADTQYF | TGTGCCAGCAGTTCGGGAGCTGCAGATACGCAGTATTTT
TRBD2 | many | TRBJ2-1 | TRBV5-1 | CASSPLAGGNNEQFF | TGCGCCAGCAGCCCTCTAGCGGGAGGAAACAATGAGCAGTTCTTC
TRBD1 | many | TRBJ1-4 | TRBV10-3 | CAISEQGNEKLFF | TGTGCCATCAGTGAACAGGGGAATGAAAAACTGTTTTTT
NA | many | TRBJ2-1 | TRBV12-3/TRBV12-4 | CASSLVAEPYNEQFF | TGTGCCAGCAGTTTGGTGGCAGAACCCTACAATGAGCAGTTCTTC
NA | many | TRBJ1-1 | TRBV5-6 | CASSQQTGMNTEAFF | TGTGCCAGCAGCCAACAGACCGGGATGAACACTGAAGCTTTCTTT
TRBD2 | many | TRBJ2-2 | TRBV15 | CATQLAPRTGELFF | TGTGCCACCCAACTAGCGCCCAGAACCGGGGAGCTGTTTTTT
TRBD2 | NA | TRBJ2-1 | TRBV12-3/TRBV12-4 | CASSPGTGGRKNEQFF | TGTGCCAGCAGTCCCGGGACTGGCGGGAGAAAAAATGAGCAGTTCTTC
NA | many | TRBJ2-2 | TRBV7-9 | CASSLGRSGRTRGTGELFF | TGTGCCAGCAGCTTAGGCCGCTCGGGACGCACACGGGGCACCGGGGAGCTGTTTTTT
NA | many | TRBJ2-1 | TRBV12-5 | CASGLVALHNEQFF | TGTGCTAGTGGTTTGGTCGCCTTACACAATGAGCAGTTCTTC
NA | NA | TRBJ2-6 | TRBV12-5 | CASVLGTPGANVLTF | TGTGCTAGTGTCCTCGGGACACCTGGGGCCAACGTCCTGACTTTC
NA | few | TRBJ1-1 | TRBV6-2/TRBV6-3 | CASRSGEGTEAFF | TGTGCCAGCCGCTCAGGAGAGGGCACTGAAGCTTTCTTT
TRBD2 | many | TRBJ2-1 | TRBV11-3 | CASSLLLGGSYNEQFF | TGTGCCAGCAGCTTACTCTTGGGAGGGTCCTACAATGAGCAGTTCTTC
NA | many | TRBJ2-5 | TRBV7-8 | CASSVYAGTQQETQYF | TGTGCCAGCAGCGTATACGCCGGGACACAACAAGAGACCCAGTACTTC
NA | many | TRBJ2-2 | TRBV18 | CASSRTTWGTGELFF | TGTGCCAGCTCACGCACCACTTGGGGCACCGGGGAGCTGTTTTTT
TRBD2 | many | TRBJ2-7 | TRBV2 | CASSESGTSVYEQYF | TGTGCCAGCAGTGAAAGTGGGACTAGCGTTTACGAGCAGTACTTC